The clone carrying this T cell receptor (beta chain) was observed many times. There are 12 residues in the CDR3. Trimming took off 3 bases at V and 8 bases at J, with 8 bases between the two ends. Germline V CDR1 and CDR2: SGHVS, FQNEAQ. Libraries were prepared by immunoSEQ multiplex PCR; TCRdb keeps only in-frame clonotypes and omits some of them. Of about 49,000 clones in the sample, around 69% are singletons; the top ten hold around 10%. The sample comes from a study of radiotherapy plus CTLA-4 blockade in lung cancer. Background on the study: Objective responses were recorded in around 18% of patients, with disease control recorded in about 29%.

The rearrangement links TRBV7-8 to TRBJ2-1; perhaps TRBD2 as D (6 bases). Sample: peripheral blood, taken from a patient treated with radiotherapy plus ipilimumab. This receptor was obtained from a human donor with non-small cell lung cancer who had stable disease on radiotherapy plus ipilimumab. CDR3 DNA sequence: TGTGCCAGCAGCTTGGGAGGCGATGAGCAGTTCTTC. This translates into CASSLGGDEQFF.